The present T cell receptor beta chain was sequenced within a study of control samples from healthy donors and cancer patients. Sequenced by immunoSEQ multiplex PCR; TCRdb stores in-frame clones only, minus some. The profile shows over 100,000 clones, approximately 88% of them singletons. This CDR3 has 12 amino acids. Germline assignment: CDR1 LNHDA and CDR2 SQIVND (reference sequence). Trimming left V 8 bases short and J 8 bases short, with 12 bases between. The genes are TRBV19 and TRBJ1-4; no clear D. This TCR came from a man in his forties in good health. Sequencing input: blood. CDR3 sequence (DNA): TGTGCCAGTTCGGAGGCAGAGGAAAAACTGTTTTTT. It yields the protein CASSEAEEKLFF.